A single sample gave rise to the 6 T cell receptor beta chains below, sequenced in a study of blood T cell repertoires in COVID-19 (dated by TCRdb to 2019 to 2021). Receptor libraries were prepared by the immunoSEQ multiplex PCR assay. Drawn from immuneACCESS, this table holds only the in-frame rearrangements with V and J called that TCRdb kept. Clones are partly lost; checked studies trace under half to an unresolved V gene and leave the rest unexplained. The table for this sample lists about 310,000 clones; under 90% of them were counted only once. The ten biggest clones cover about 5% of the sample. Sequencing was done on a sample of PBMCs or T cells enriched from blood (not recorded which). The origin of the receptors is a man between 60 and 75 years old who had recovered from COVID-19.

V and J are TRBV7-8 and TRBJ2-7; tentatively, D is TRBD2 (6 bases). This CDR3 spans 11 amino acids. Trimming shortened V by 5 bases and J by 8 bases, and 10 bases separated the two germline ends. Germline CDR1 reads SGHVS; CDR2 reads FQNEAQ. The DNA of the CDR3 is TGTGCCAGCAGCCCGGGGGAAAAGCAGTACTTC. Protein product: CASSPGEKQYF.

This clone was counted between two and nine times. The rearrangement joins TRBV27 to TRBJ2-1; possibly TRBD2 for D (6 bases). Trimming stripped 8 bases from V and 3 bases from J, with 20 bases between. This CDR3 contains 16 residues. The V gene's germline CDR1 is MNHEY and CDR2 SMNVEV (reference sequence). CDR3 coding DNA: TGTGCCAGCCTTTCTAACAACGGGAGCGACTACAATGAGCAGTTCTTC. This sequence encodes CASLSNNGSDYNEQFF.

The rearrangement uses TRBV5-1 and TRBJ2-7, with D possibly being TRBD1 (5 bases). Germline values: CDR1 SGHRS, CDR2 YFSETQ. The CDR3 length is 14 residues. The V and J ends lost 0 bases and 5 bases respectively, with 12 bases between them. In DNA, the CDR3 is TGCGCCAGCAGCTTGGTGGCAGGGCTCGACGAGCAGTACTTC. Amino acids: CASSLVAGLDEQYF.

The chain couples TRBV6-6 to TRBJ2-7, with 9 bases identical to TRBD2. This CDR3 region has 18 residues. The ends lost 5 bases at V and 1 base at J; junction bases unmatched: 15. Germline CDR1 is MNHNY and CDR2 is SVGAGI (reference sequence). DNA of the CDR3: TGTGCCAGCAGTCTAAGGGGTAGCGGGAGCATGGGGTCCTACGAGCAGTACTTC. Its translation is CASSLRGSGSMGSYEQYF.

The chain recombines TRBV7-3 with TRBJ2-6; 7 nucleotides agree with TRBD1. Germline assignment: CDR1 SGHTA and CDR2 FQGTGA. The CDR3 sequence is 17 residues long. Trimming at V came to 5 bases and at J to 4 bases, leaving 11 bases not matched to a gene. CDR3 sequence reads: CASSPQGGVTGANVLTF. The CDR3 DNA reads as TGTGCCAGCAGCCCCCAAGGGGGCGTTACGGGGGCCAACGTCCTGACTTTC.

The table lists this clone with a count of one. The chain combines TRBV28 with TRBJ1-5; D is unclear. Germline V CDR1 and CDR2: MDHEN, SYDVKM. Trimming removed 6 bases from V and 4 bases from J, with 7 bases in between. The CDR3 loop spans 12 amino acids. DNA for the CDR3: TGTGCCAGCAGGTCTTTAAATCAGCCCCAGCATTTT. Translation: CASRSLNQPQHF.